This T cell receptor (beta chain) was sequenced during a study of T cells in women clearing cervical HPV infection. This CDR3 region has 19 residues. V shed 0 bases and J 0 bases; nucleotides not matched to a gene: 10. Germline V gene lookup returns CDR1 DFQATT and CDR2 SNEGSKA (reference sequence). Remarks on this clone: Read coverage stops 3 residues before the CDR3 terminus; the germline J gene supplies the remainder.

The method was immunoSEQ multiplex PCR; TCRdb's version includes in-frame clones alone and lacks a portion of them. Here the sample table reports 23,000 or so clones. The sequence was obtained from a woman between 18 and 75 years old with a cervical HPV16 infection that either progressed to CIN3+ or cleared (not recorded which). The chain joins TRBV20-1 to TRBJ2-1; 11 bases match TRBD2. The material sequenced was blood buffy coat. CDR3 sequence reads: CSARDLTSGKLSSYNEQFF. The part of the CDR3 DNA that was read is TGCAGTGCTAGAGATTTGACTAGCGGGAAACTTAGCTCCTACAATGAG.